The clone carrying this T cell receptor beta chain was seen repeatedly, ten times or more. V was clipped by 0 bases and J by 2 bases; unmatched bases: 3. The CDR3 totals 15 residues. The germline V gene encodes CDR1 SGHNT and CDR2 YYREEE (reference sequence). This sample was included in a study of T cells after yellow fever vaccination. For the study at large: Fractions of low cell number were prepared using SMART-Seq v4 Ultra Low Input.

TCRdb analysed the 5' RACE reads with MiXCR anew, one entry per CDR3 protein. The data contain about 220,000 distinct CDR3 sequences, 2.5% to 3.5% of them singletons. Sequenced material: CD4+ T cells sorted from PBMCs, taken 10 days after the yellow fever booster vaccination. The TCR comes from a man between 18 and 35 years old who received the YFV17D yellow fever vaccine. V gene TRBV5-4 combines with J gene TRBJ2-3; 7 nucleotides agree with TRBD1. CDR3 loop: CASSLDRGLTDTQYF. The CDR3 DNA reads TGTGCCAGCAGCTTGGACAGGGGCCTCACAGATACGCAGTATTTT.